These 27 T cell receptor beta chains were all obtained from the same sample, sequenced in a study of Ad26.COV2.S vaccination and SARS-CoV-2 variants. The table came from immunoSEQ multiplex PCR; TCRdb's copy has only in-frame clones and leaves some out. The sample carries about 430,000 clones, more than 80% recorded once. Noted treatment: roughly 19 received Ad26.COV2.S at low or high dose, single or two shots; about five received placebo; per-sample allocation not given. Day 63 following the first vaccine or placebo injection was when the samples were taken. The sequences come from peripheral blood, collected in a trial of Ad26.COV2.S vaccine versus placebo. Every receptor here comes from a person aged 18 to 59 who received the Ad26.COV2.S COVID-19 vaccine or a placebo.

This clone was counted between two and nine times. The chain carries TRBV7-6 and TRBJ1-2; a weak D match, TRBD1 (6 bases). The V end was cut by 3 bases, the J end by 8 bases, with 13 bases between. The germline CDR1 and CDR2 sequences are SGHVS and FNYEAQ. The CDR3 consists of 13 residues. CDR3: CASSLTQGGGYTF. CDR3 DNA sequence: TGTGCCAGCAGCTTGACACAGGGTGGGGGCTACACCTTC. Using reference TRBV7-6 and TRBJ1-2 for the parts outside the CDR3, the full variable domain is GAGVSQSPRYKVTKRGQDVALRCDPISGHVSLYWYRQALGQGPEFLTYFNYEAQQDKSGLPNDRFSAERPEGSISTLTIQRTEQRDSAMYRCASSLTQGGGYTFGSGTRLTVV.

V and J are TRBV19 and TRBJ2-7, with a tentative D call TRBD1 (6 bases). Germline V gene data show CDR1 as LNHDA and CDR2 as SQIVND (reference sequence). V shed 5 bases and J shed 1 base, with 15 bases lying between them. The CDR3 runs to 15 residues. As DNA, the CDR3 is TGTGCCAGTAGTCATCTCGGACAGAAGTCCTACGAGCAGTACTTC. The encoded protein is CASSHLGQKSYEQYF.

V is TRBV25-1 and J is TRBJ2-2, with 7 nucleotides matching TRBD1. CDR3 size: 15 residues. Germline CDR1 is MGHDK and CDR2 is SYGVNS. V trimming: 8 bases; J trimming: 0 bases; junction bases outside the gene matches: 6. The CDR3 DNA reads TGTGCCAGCGGCTTAGGGACAGCGAACACCGGGGAGCTGTTTTTT. This codes for CASGLGTANTGELFF.

This clone was observed a handful of times. This chain joins TRBV3-1 (or the pseudogene TRBV3-2) and TRBJ2-3; 9 positions agree with TRBD2. CDR3 size: 15 residues. The germline V gene has CDR1 LGHDT and CDR2 YNNKEL (reference sequence). The trim removed 8 bases at V and 2 bases at J, leaving 8 bases unmatched. CDR3 nucleotides: TGTGCCAGCGCGGGACTAGCTGGTGTCACAGATACGCAGTATTTT. The encoded protein is CASAGLAGVTDTQYF.

The chain recombines TRBV11-3 with TRBJ2-3; 7 nucleotides line up with TRBD2. Germline CDR1 is SGHNT and CDR2 is YENEEA. The CDR3 runs to 14 residues. The V segment lost 1 base and the J segment 5 bases; nucleotides outside the gene matches: 3. In DNA form, the CDR3 reads TGTGCCAGCAGCTTAGGGGCGGGGGTAGATACGCAGTATTTT. It codes for CASSLGAGVDTQYF.

This chain joins TRBV28 and TRBJ2-1; no firm D call. Trimming took 6 bases from V and 2 from J, leaving 11 bases between them. CDR3 length equals 14 residues. Per the germline V gene, CDR1 is MDHEN and CDR2 is SYDVKM. This CDR3 reads CASSPGGTYNEQFF. DNA for the CDR3: TGTGCCAGCAGCCCGGGTGGCACCTACAATGAGCAGTTCTTC. Looking up the rest from reference TRBV28 and TRBJ2-1 gives the full variable domain: DVKVTQSSRYLVKRTGEKVFLECVQDMDHENMFWYRQDPGLGLRLIYFSYDVKMKEKGDIPEGYSVSREKKERFSLILESASTNQTSMYLCASSPGGTYNEQFFGPGTRLTVL.

The chain is built from TRBV10-3 and TRBJ2-7; 8 bases match TRBD1. CDR3 size: 14 residues. Trimming removed 5 bases from V and 0 bases from J; junction bases left unmatched: 3. Germline V gives CDR1 ENHRY, CDR2 SYGVKD. In DNA form, the CDR3 reads TGTGCCATCAGTCAGGGGGCTCCCTCCTACGAGCAGTACTTC. Its protein product is CAISQGAPSYEQYF.

The chain joins TRBV4-2 to TRBJ2-3; TRBD2 agrees at 7 bases. V trimming: 1 base; J trimming: 4 bases; junction bases outside the gene matches: 14. The CDR3 spans 18 residues. Germline loops: CDR1 LGHNA, CDR2 YNFKEQ. The CDR3: CASSQGTTSGANADTQYF. The CDR3, as DNA: TGTGCCAGCAGCCAAGGTACTACAAGCGGGGCTAATGCAGATACGCAGTATTTT.

A single count supports this clone. This sequence joins TRBV4-3 and TRBJ1-3; 10 bases fit TRBD1. The CDR3 length is 15 residues. The V segment lost 4 bases and the J segment 5 bases; nucleotides outside the gene matches: 5. Germline CDR1 is LGHNA and CDR2 is YSLEER. The chain's CDR3 is CASSLRQGARNTIYF. The DNA for the CDR3 is TGCGCCAGCAGCCTCCGACAGGGGGCAAGAAACACCATATATTTT.

V and J are TRBV18 and TRBJ1-5, with 7 bases aligning to TRBD1. CDR3 length: 15 amino acids. Germline lookup yields CDR1 KGHSH and CDR2 LQKENI. V shed 1 base, J shed 10 bases, and the junction held 10 bases outside the gene matches. For the CDR3, the DNA is TGTGCCAGCTCACCACAACAGGGGCATCAGGGTCCCCAGCATTTT. Translation: CASSPQQGHQGPQHF.

The V call is TRBV7-9, the J call TRBJ1-5; D is ambiguous. The CDR3 contains 18 residues. V dropped 5 bases and J dropped 3 bases, with 23 bases sitting between them. Germline CDR1 is SEHNR and CDR2 is FQNEAQ (reference sequence). The CDR3 DNA sequence: TGTGCCAGCAGCCGGGATTCGAGGTTGGACGGGTTCAATCAGCCCCAGCATTTT. Its translation is CASSRDSRLDGFNQPQHF.

The chain uses TRBV4-1 and TRBJ1-2, with D possibly being TRBD1 (5 bases). CDR1 and CDR2 from the germline V gene are MGHRA and YSYEKL. The V end was cut by 1 base, the J end by 3 bases, with 6 bases between. The CDR3 consists of 13 residues. DNA for the CDR3: TGCGCCAGCAGCCAAGTGACAGACTATGGCTACACCTTC. It specifies CASSQVTDYGYTF.

The genes are TRBV12-3 or TRBV12-4 and TRBJ2-7; 7 bases align to TRBD1. Trimming at V came to 3 bases and at J to 8 bases, leaving 4 bases not matched to a gene. This CDR3 has 12 amino acids. The chain's CDR3 is CASSFQGEQQYF. For the CDR3, the DNA is TGTGCCAGCAGTTTTCAGGGGGAGCAGCAGTACTTC.

This clone has only one observation. This chain connects TRBV19 to TRBJ1-5; 7 nucleotides align to TRBD1. Germline V lookup: CDR1 LNHDA, CDR2 SQIVND (reference sequence). This CDR3 has 15 residues. The trim removed 4 bases at V and 6 bases at J, leaving 9 bases unmatched. The CDR3 nucleotides are TGTGCCAGTAGTACCGTAGGAGGGGGCGGTCAGCCCCAGCATTTT. Its translation: CASSTVGGGGQPQHF.

The V call is TRBV28, the J call TRBJ2-2, with D unresolved. The CDR3 is made up of 13 amino acids. The germline gives CDR1 MDHEN, CDR2 SYDVKM. The germline V and J ends were trimmed by 8 bases and 3 bases, with 10 bases remaining between them. In DNA form, the CDR3 reads TGTGCCAGCCTCCGGTCGGACACCGGGGAGCTGTTTTTT. Translating it yields CASLRSDTGELFF.

The chain couples TRBV5-1 to TRBJ2-7; 8 bases map to TRBD2. This CDR3 spans 14 amino acids. The trim removed 0 bases at V and 4 bases at J, leaving 3 bases unmatched. Germline loops: CDR1 SGHRS, CDR2 YFSETQ. CDR3 region: CASSLAGGQYEQYF. CDR3 in DNA: TGCGCCAGCAGCTTGGCGGGAGGGCAGTACGAGCAGTACTTC.

For the CDR3, the DNA is TGTGCCAGCAGCTTAGCCTCCAGGGCAGATACGCAGTATTTT. As protein: CASSLASRADTQYF. The chain carries TRBV7-9 and TRBJ2-3; possible D gene TRBD1, 5 bases. The CDR3 sequence is 14 residues long. Trimming stripped 0 bases from V and 4 bases from J, with 8 bases between. The germline V gene encodes CDR1 SEHNR and CDR2 FQNEAQ (reference sequence).

The chain links TRBV7-9 to TRBJ1-1; 7 bases are a match to TRBD1. CDR1 is SEHNR and CDR2 is FQNEAQ in the germline V gene (reference sequence). Trimming removed 5 bases from V and 5 bases from J; junction bases left unmatched: 8. This CDR3 is built from 14 residues. The CDR3 protein is CASSPSQTGTEAFF. CDR3 sequence (DNA): TGTGCCAGCAGCCCGAGCCAGACAGGGACTGAAGCTTTCTTT.

The V and J genes are TRBV10-1 and TRBJ1-5; 7 positions agree with TRBD1. This CDR3 has 16 amino acids. After removal of 4 bases from V and 5 bases from J, the junction contained 11 bases not matched to a gene. CDR1 WNHNN and CDR2 SYGVQD come from the germline V gene (reference sequence). CDR3 DNA sequence: TGCGCCAGCAGTGTCCCTGTACAGGGGCGTTATCAGCCCCAGCATTTT. This encodes CASSVPVQGRYQPQHF.

V gene TRBV30 combines with J gene TRBJ2-1; D gene uncertain. The CDR3 covers 11 residues. Trimming shortened V by 0 bases and J by 9 bases, and 6 bases separated the two germline ends. Germline V gene data show CDR1 as GTSNPN and CDR2 as SVGIG (reference sequence). CDR3 loop: CAWSVSSEQFF. The CDR3, as DNA: TGTGCCTGGAGTGTCTCGAGTGAGCAGTTCTTC.

The V and J genes are TRBV5-4 and TRBJ1-6, with D uncertain. Trimming shortened V by 1 base and J by 2 bases, and 10 bases separated the two germline ends. CDR3 length: 16 amino acids. Germline CDR1 and CDR2: SGHNT and YYREEE (reference sequence). The CDR3: CASSLSGSPYNSPLHF. Written as DNA, the CDR3 is TGTGCCAGCAGCTTGTCGGGGAGTCCCTATAATTCACCCCTCCACTTT.

This clone was seen a single time. The rearrangement links TRBV28 to TRBJ2-1; 8 bases line up with TRBD1. The germline V gene encodes CDR1 MDHEN and CDR2 SYDVKM. The length of the CDR3 is 15 residues. The V and J ends lost 4 bases and 4 bases, in that order; junction bases with no gene match: 6. Written as DNA, the CDR3 is TGTGCCAGCAGTTGGACAGGGAGTACATACAATGAGCAGTTCTTC. It translates to CASSWTGSTYNEQFF.

In nucleotides, the CDR3 is TGTGCCAGCAGTTTTGGAGCAGTAGATACGCAGTATTTT. Encoded protein: CASSFGAVDTQYF. The chain has TRBV12-3 or TRBV12-4 and TRBJ2-3; D not certain. Deletions cut 3 bases from V and 5 bases from J, with 9 bases between. The CDR3 spans 13 residues.

This clone was counted only a few times. Other DNA sequences from this sample encode an identical CDR3 as well. The gene calls are TRBV5-1 and TRBJ2-7; no firm D call. Germline V lookup: CDR1 SGHRS, CDR2 YFSETQ. V was cut by 0 bases and J by 3 bases, with 1 base left in between. This CDR3 is 11 amino acids long. The CDR3 spells CASSLDYEQYF. CDR3 DNA: TGCGCCAGCAGCTTGGACTACGAGCAGTACTTC.

The V gene is TRBV27, the J gene TRBJ2-7; 7 nucleotides align to TRBD1. The CDR3 is 15 residues long. V lost 6 bases, J lost 1 base, and 9 bases stayed unmatched. CDR1 and CDR2 from the germline V gene are MNHEY and SMNVEV (reference sequence). CDR3 coding DNA: TGTGCCAGCAGGCCTCGACAGGGAGCATCCTACGAGCAGTACTTC. This gives the protein CASRPRQGASYEQYF.

This chain connects TRBV19 to TRBJ2-7, with D possibly being TRBD1 (6 bases). The V end lost 5 bases, the J end lost 1 base, and 12 bases lay between the germline ends. The CDR3 runs to 14 residues. Germline loops: CDR1 LNHDA, CDR2 SQIVND (reference sequence). The CDR3 loop is CASSPNRESYEQYF. The DNA of the CDR3 is TGTGCCAGTAGTCCGAACAGGGAATCCTACGAGCAGTACTTC. The full variable domain, completed using reference TRBV19 and TRBJ2-7, is DGGITQSPKYLFRKEGQNVTLSCEQNLNHDAMYWYRQDPGQGLRLIYYSQIVNDFQKGDIAEGYSVSREKKESFPLTVTSAQKNPTAFYLCASSPNRESYEQYFGPGTRLTVT.

The chain recombines TRBV4-1 with TRBJ1-2; the D gene is possibly TRBD1 (5 bases). Germline loops: CDR1 MGHRA, CDR2 YSYEKL. V was trimmed by 0 bases and J by 11 bases, leaving 7 bases between them. CDR3 length: 11 amino acids. The DNA of the CDR3 is TGCGCCAGCAGCCAAGATGGGGGGTACACCTTC. This gives the protein CASSQDGGYTF.